The 5 T cell receptor beta chains below come from one sample, sequenced in a study of cytomegalovirus exposure and HLA in healthy donors. With 60 Vbeta and 13 Jbeta primers, the PCR was carried out. The table came from immunoSEQ multiplex PCR; TCRdb's copy has only in-frame clones and leaves some out. The sample has approximately 150,000 clones, about three fifths seen once; the top ten hold about 3%. What was sequenced was PBMCs. The receptor source for this set is a woman younger than 45 in good health and CMV-seropositive.

This chain joins TRBV2 and TRBJ2-3, with 15 bases that match TRBD2. This CDR3 has 20 amino acids. Germline V gives CDR1 SNHLY, CDR2 FYNNEI. J gave up 1 base and V 4 bases, and 12 bases lay outside the gene matches. The CDR3 DNA follows: TGTGCCAGCAGTGTCGGACTAGCGGGAGGGCCAGGTTTGGGCACAGATACGCAGTATTTT. This codes for CASSVGLAGGPGLGTDTQYF.

The chain links TRBV19 to TRBJ1-4, with a possible D match to TRBD1 (6 bases). CDR3 length: 12 amino acids. Germline CDR1 LNHDA, CDR2 SQIVND (reference sequence). The CDR3 is CASAQGNEKLFF. As DNA, the CDR3 is TGTGCTTCGGCACAGGGTAATGAAAAACTGTTTTTT.

V gene TRBV11-3 combines with J gene TRBJ1-6; D gene uncertain. The CDR3 covers 14 residues. V dropped 1 base and J dropped 5 bases, with 6 bases sitting between them. In germline, CDR1 is SGHNT, CDR2 YENEEA. Here the CDR3 reads CASSLGRDNSPLHF. In DNA form, the CDR3 reads TGTGCCAGCAGCTTAGGACGGGATAATTCACCCCTCCACTTT.

CDR3 nucleotide sequence: TGTGCCAGCAGCCCTTATTCACAGGGGGCGGGAGAGCAGTTCTTC. Amino acids: CASSPYSQGAGEQFF. This chain connects TRBV7-6 to TRBJ2-1; TRBD1 matches 9 bases. The CDR3 is 15 amino acids. Trimming took 5 bases from V and 10 from J; bases not matched to a gene: 12. CDR1 is SGHVS, CDR2 FNYEAQ, per germline.

The chain joins TRBV19 to TRBJ1-1; D is unresolved. Deletions cut 5 bases from V and 1 base from J, with 11 bases between. This CDR3 contains 14 residues. Germline CDR1 is LNHDA and CDR2 is SQIVND (reference sequence). CDR3 coding DNA: TGTGCCAGTAGTCTCCGGGCGGGGAACACTGAAGCTTTCTTT. Encoded protein: CASSLRAGNTEAFF.